The clone carrying this T cell receptor beta chain was observed a single time. These data are taken from a study of blood T cells in healthy people across ages. Using a J-beta primer mix together with a sample-barcoded 5' primer, a second PCR was run for roughly 7 to 11 cycles. TCRdb re-derived calls from the 5' RACE reads in MiXCR, one entry per CDR3 protein. Here the sample spans approximately 830,000 distinct CDR3 sequences, 62% being singletons. Germline loops: CDR1 SGHDN, CDR2 FVKESK. CDR3 size: 15 residues. V trimming: 1 base; J trimming: 5 bases; junction bases outside the gene matches: 5. The chain carries TRBV14 and TRBJ2-3, with 8 bases matching TRBD1. This receptor was identified in a young man in good health. Input material: blood. The CDR3 here is CASSQGRGRRDTQYF. For the CDR3, the DNA is TGTGCCAGCAGCCAAGGCAGGGGGCGTAGAGATACGCAGTATTTT.